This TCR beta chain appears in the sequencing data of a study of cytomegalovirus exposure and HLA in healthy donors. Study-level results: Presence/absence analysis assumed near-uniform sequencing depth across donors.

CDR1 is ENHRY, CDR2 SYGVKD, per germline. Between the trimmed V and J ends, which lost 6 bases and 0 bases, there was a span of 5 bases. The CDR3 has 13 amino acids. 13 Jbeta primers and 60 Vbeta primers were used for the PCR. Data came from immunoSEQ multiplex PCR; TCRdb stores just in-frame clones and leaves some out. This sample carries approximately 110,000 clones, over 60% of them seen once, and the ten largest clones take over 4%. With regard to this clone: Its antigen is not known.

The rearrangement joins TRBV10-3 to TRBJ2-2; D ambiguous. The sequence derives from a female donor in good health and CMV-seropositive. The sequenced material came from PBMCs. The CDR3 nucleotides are TGTGCCATCAGCCAGACGAACACCGGGGAGCTGTTTTTT. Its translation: CAISQTNTGELFF.